These 11 T cell receptor beta chains originate from one sample sequenced in a study of blood T cell repertoires in COVID-19. Assay used: immunoSEQ multiplex PCR; TCRdb lists only in-frame clones, some missing. The sample lists a few hundred thousand clones, under 90% occurring once. Specimen: PBMCs or T cells enriched from blood (not recorded which). Receptor source: a woman aged 18-29 years who had recovered from COVID-19.

A single count supports this clone. The chain uses TRBV10-1 and TRBJ2-1, with 10 bases aligning to TRBD1. Germline lookup yields CDR1 WNHNN and CDR2 SYGVQD (reference sequence). The CDR3 consists of 16 residues. Germline trimming cut 5 bases from V and 4 bases from J; bases unmatched to any gene: 8. The CDR3, as DNA: TGCGCCAGCAGTCCCGGGACAGGGGTCAAATACAATGAGCAGTTCTTC. Encoded protein: CASSPGTGVKYNEQFF.

The chain is built from TRBV10-2 and TRBJ2-7; the match to TRBD2 covers 10 bases. The germline V gene has CDR1 WSHSY and CDR2 SAAADI. The V segment lost 8 bases and the J segment 2 bases; nucleotides outside the gene matches: 3. The CDR3 is 13 residues long. CDR3 region: CASRTSGTYEQYF. CDR3 nucleotide sequence: TGCGCCAGCCGGACTAGCGGCACCTACGAGCAGTACTTC.

V is TRBV5-5 and J is TRBJ1-2; 9 nucleotides line up with TRBD1. Germline-derived CDR1 and CDR2 are SGHKS and YYEKEE (reference sequence). The CDR3 has 13 amino acids. V was clipped by 7 bases and J by 3 bases; unmatched bases: 4. The CDR3 here is CASETGGDYGYTF. The CDR3 DNA follows: TGTGCCAGCGAAACAGGGGGCGACTATGGCTACACCTTC.

J is TRBJ1-1 and V is TRBV9; TRBD1 is a possible D gene (5 bases). This CDR3 has 16 residues. V lost 4 bases and J lost 1, with 17 bases in between. Germline CDR1 SGDLS, CDR2 YYNGEE. CDR3: CASSPQGEGGNTEAFF. In DNA form, the CDR3 reads TGTGCCAGCAGCCCGCAAGGGGAGGGAGGGAACACTGAAGCTTTCTTT.

V gene TRBV7-9 combines with J gene TRBJ2-3; 10 nucleotides match TRBD2. The germline V gene has CDR1 SEHNR and CDR2 FQNEAQ (reference sequence). The CDR3 is made up of 19 amino acids. The trim removed 0 bases at V and 0 bases at J, leaving 9 bases unmatched. The CDR3 is CASSLATLAGATSTDTQYF. The DNA of the CDR3 is TGTGCCAGCAGCTTAGCGACGCTAGCGGGGGCCACTAGCACAGATACGCAGTATTTT.

This chain joins TRBV19 and TRBJ1-1; possibly TRBD1 for D (5 bases). The germline gives CDR1 LNHDA, CDR2 SQIVND (reference sequence). V was pared by 4 bases and J by 5 bases, with 8 bases between. The CDR3 extends over 12 amino acids. Written as DNA, the CDR3 is TGTGCCAGTAGTAACAGGTTTACTGAAGCTTTCTTT. This codes for CASSNRFTEAFF.

The V gene is TRBV3-1 (or the pseudogene TRBV3-2), the J gene TRBJ2-1, with a tentative D call TRBD1 (6 bases). V lost 6 bases, J lost 4 bases, and 16 bases lay in between. This CDR3 region has 15 residues. Germline V lookup: CDR1 LGHDT, CDR2 YNNKEL (reference sequence). CDR3 sequence reads: CASRGGPHKYNEQFF. The DNA for the CDR3 is TGTGCCAGCAGAGGGGGACCCCACAAATACAATGAGCAGTTCTTC.

This clone was detected only once. The gene calls are TRBV4-2 and TRBJ1-1, with TRBD1 matching 9 bases. Trimming took 4 bases from V and 3 from J; bases not matched to a gene: 6. From germline, CDR1 is LGHNA and CDR2 YNFKEQ. The CDR3 loop spans 15 amino acids. CDR3 nucleotides: TGTGCCAGCAGCCCAGACAGGGGGGCTCACACTGAAGCTTTCTTT. Translation gives CASSPDRGAHTEAFF.

The J gene is TRBJ1-1, the V gene TRBV2, with TRBD1 matching over 8 bases. The CDR3 sequence is 15 residues long. V lost 5 bases and J lost 3; bases outside the gene matches: 8. Germline V lookup: CDR1 SNHLY, CDR2 FYNNEI. CDR3 residues: CASSPDRGRDTEAFF. Here the CDR3 DNA reads TGTGCCAGCAGTCCCGACAGGGGCCGGGACACTGAAGCTTTCTTT.

The chain's CDR3 is CASSSTGQGNYGYTF. CDR3 bases: TGTGCCAGCAGCTCTACGGGACAGGGTAACTATGGCTACACCTTC. The chain uses TRBV5-4 and TRBJ1-2, with 9 bases fitting TRBD1. J was trimmed by 1 base and V by 3 bases; bases with no gene match: 4. The germline CDR1 and CDR2 sequences are SGHNT and YYREEE (reference sequence). This CDR3 has 15 amino acids.

V usage is TRBV30 and J usage is TRBJ2-7; D is uncertain. The CDR3 extends over 11 amino acids. Germline V CDR1 and CDR2: GTSNPN, SVGIG (reference sequence). V was trimmed by 2 bases and J by 7 bases, leaving 9 bases between them. The chain's CDR3 is CAWSLEREQYF. DNA for the CDR3: TGTGCCTGGAGTCTGGAGAGGGAGCAGTACTTC.